These 29 T cell receptor beta chains came from one sample sequenced in a study of OX40 agonist ivuxolimab in advanced cancers. Here immunoSEQ multiplex PCR was the method, and the copy in TCRdb shows in-frame clones only, minus some. The sample carries around 63,000 clones, approximately 92% recorded once. Source: CD4+ or CD8+ T cells sorted from blood, taken in a trial of the OX40 agonist ivuxolimab. Receptors were obtained from an adult with an advanced solid tumor such as melanoma, head and neck, liver or kidney cancer.

The chain has TRBV7-2 and TRBJ1-1, with 10 bases aligning to TRBD1. The V gene's germline CDR1 is SGHTA and CDR2 FQGNSA. J gave up 5 bases and V 6 bases, and 9 bases lay outside the gene matches. This CDR3 comprises 15 residues. Here the CDR3 reads CASSSPGQGRTEAFF. The CDR3 coding sequence is TGTGCCAGCAGTTCGCCGGGACAGGGGAGGACTGAAGCTTTCTTT.

J is TRBJ2-5 and V is TRBV5-4; maybe TRBD2 (6 bases). Trimming removed 1 base at V and 5 bases at J, with 15 bases between. CDR3 size: 15 residues. Germline CDR1 SGHNT, CDR2 YYREEE (reference sequence). The CDR3 nucleotides are TGTGCCAGCAGCTTGTCCTCGGCAGGGAGGGAGACCCAGTACTTC. Protein product: CASSLSSAGRETQYF.

This chain connects TRBV7-9 to TRBJ2-1; 10 positions match TRBD2. CDR1 and CDR2 from the germline V gene are SEHNR and FQNEAQ (reference sequence). The CDR3 runs 15 residues. Trimming at V came to 5 bases and at J to 4 bases, leaving 5 bases not matched to a gene. The CDR3 region is CASSQLAGTYNEQFF. The CDR3 nucleotides read TGTGCCAGCAGCCAACTAGCGGGGACATACAATGAGCAGTTCTTC.

This CDR3 is CASSFFTGGNQPQHF. The CDR3 coding sequence is TGTGCCAGCAGTTTTTTTACAGGGGGAAATCAGCCCCAGCATTTT. The V and J genes are TRBV6-1 and TRBJ1-5; 8 nucleotides align to TRBD1. Losses at the gene ends were 5 bases for V and 4 bases for J; bases not matched to a gene: 7. The CDR3 covers 15 residues. From germline, CDR1 is MNHNS and CDR2 SASEGT.

The rearrangement joins TRBV19 to TRBJ1-1; 10 positions match TRBD1. Germline lookup yields CDR1 LNHDA and CDR2 SQIVND (reference sequence). There are 17 residues in the CDR3. V lost 10 bases, J lost 0 bases, and 14 bases stayed unmatched. For the CDR3, the DNA is TGTGCCACCGGCGGGACAGGGGCAAACCCCCTGAACACTGAAGCTTTCTTT. Its protein is CATGGTGANPLNTEAFF.

The V call is TRBV29-1, the J call TRBJ2-3, with 9 bases matching TRBD2. This CDR3 has 14 residues. Germline V CDR1 and CDR2: SQVTM, ANQGSEA. After removal of 5 bases from V and 10 bases from J, the junction contained 13 bases not matched to a gene. The CDR3, as DNA: TGCAGCGTTAAAAAGGAGGTAGCGGGGGTCCCGCAGTATTTT. Translated: CSVKKEVAGVPQYF.

The sample holds one count of this clone. V and J are TRBV5-6 and TRBJ1-2; possible D gene TRBD1, 6 bases. Trimming removed 2 bases at V and 2 bases at J, with 16 bases between. The CDR3 covers 16 residues. In germline, CDR1 is SGHDT, CDR2 YYEEEE. CDR3 residues: CASSFRQAIRNYGYTF. CDR3 bases: TGTGCCAGCAGCTTCCGACAGGCGATAAGAAACTATGGCTACACCTTC.

This clone is a singleton in its sample. The chain employs TRBV2 and TRBJ2-1; 11 bases line up with TRBD2. The germline V gene encodes CDR1 SNHLY and CDR2 FYNNEI. The CDR3 is 15 residues long. V lost 5 bases, J lost 4 bases, and 4 bases stayed unmatched. CDR3 bases: TGTGCCAGCAGTCTTAGCGGGGGGGCGTACAATGAGCAGTTCTTC. Protein sequence: CASSLSGGAYNEQFF.

J is TRBJ1-5 and V is TRBV10-3; D is uncertain. The CDR3 contains 13 residues. V was cut by 7 bases and J by 0 bases, with 7 bases left in between. The germline V gene has CDR1 ENHRY and CDR2 SYGVKD. In DNA, the CDR3 is TGTGCCATCACAGCTGCTAGCAATCAGCCCCAGCATTTT. Protein sequence: CAITAASNQPQHF.

V and J are TRBV2 and TRBJ2-3; TRBD2 might be the D (5 bases). The germline gives CDR1 SNHLY, CDR2 FYNNEI. This CDR3 spans 15 amino acids. V was pared by 10 bases and J by 0 bases, with 17 bases between. CDR3 loop: CATARAGSSTDTQYF. CDR3 nucleotide sequence: TGTGCCACCGCTAGGGCGGGTTCTAGCACAGATACGCAGTATTTT.

V is TRBV7-2 and J is TRBJ1-1; no reliable D call. Germline CDR1 is SGHTA and CDR2 is FQGNSA. Trimming stripped 5 bases from V and 3 bases from J, with 16 bases between. This CDR3 contains 15 residues. CDR3 residues: CASSHQGRGHTEAFF. The DNA for the CDR3 is TGTGCCAGCAGCCATCAAGGGAGAGGGCACACTGAAGCTTTCTTT.

The J gene is TRBJ1-2, the V gene TRBV2; D might be TRBD1 (5 bases). This CDR3 comprises 13 residues. The V end lost 6 bases, the J end lost 1 base, and 9 bases lay between the germline ends. Germline V gene data show CDR1 as SNHLY and CDR2 as FYNNEI. The CDR3 region is CASRVGGNYGYTF. CDR3 nucleotide sequence: TGTGCCAGCAGGGTGGGGGGTAACTATGGCTACACCTTC.

The J gene is TRBJ1-1, the V gene TRBV7-9; possibly TRBD1 for D (5 bases). The CDR3 contains 14 residues. CDR1 is SEHNR and CDR2 is FQNEAQ in the germline V gene (reference sequence). The germline V and J ends were trimmed by 2 bases and 11 bases, with 18 bases remaining between them. This CDR3 reads CASSLQLRTSVAFF. CDR3 sequence (DNA): TGTGCCAGCAGCTTACAATTGAGGACATCGGTGGCTTTCTTT.

The V call is TRBV7-9, the J call TRBJ2-3; TRBD1 agrees at 9 bases. V lost 4 bases, J lost 0 bases, and 5 bases stayed unmatched. There are 16 residues in the CDR3. CDR1 is SEHNR, CDR2 FQNEAQ, per germline (reference sequence). The CDR3 region is CASSSSGQGSTDTQYF. In DNA form, the CDR3 reads TGTGCCAGCAGCTCGTCGGGACAGGGAAGCACAGATACGCAGTATTTT.

The V gene is TRBV5-1, the J gene TRBJ1-6, with 7 bases matching TRBD1. Losses at the gene ends were 4 bases for V and 5 bases for J; bases not matched to a gene: 3. The CDR3 consists of 14 residues. Germline V gives CDR1 SGHRS, CDR2 YFSETQ. The DNA for the CDR3 is TGCGCCAGCAGCCGGGACAGAGATAATTCACCCCTCCACTTT. Protein sequence: CASSRDRDNSPLHF.

This sequence joins TRBV4-2 and TRBJ1-3; 9 bases fit TRBD1. CDR3 length equals 18 residues. Per germline, CDR1 LGHNA and CDR2 YNFKEQ. Unmatched junction bases numbered 10, after V lost 1 base and J lost 3 bases. The CDR3 DNA reads TGTGCCAGCAGCCAAGCCCCCACCGGGACAGGGTTTGGAAACACCATATATTTT. It encodes CASSQAPTGTGFGNTIYF.

The chain is built from TRBV29-1 and TRBJ1-1, with 9 bases aligning to TRBD1. Germline V CDR1 and CDR2: SQVTM, ANQGSEA. This CDR3 contains 13 residues. Unmatched junction bases numbered 4, after V lost 6 bases and J lost 2 bases. The CDR3 DNA reads as TGCAGCGTGGGGACAGGGCTAAACACTGAAGCTTTCTTT. It codes for CSVGTGLNTEAFF.

The chain carries TRBV5-1 and TRBJ1-1; TRBD1 might be the D (5 bases). The CDR3 is 14 amino acids. CDR1 and CDR2 (germline): SGHRS, YFSETQ. V dropped 4 bases and J dropped 1 base, with 11 bases sitting between them. DNA for the CDR3: TGCGCCAGCAGCGCGGACATCCGGAACACTGAAGCTTTCTTT. Its protein product is CASSADIRNTEAFF.

V and J are TRBV5-1 and TRBJ1-1, with 9 bases identical to TRBD1. The CDR3 loop spans 17 amino acids. The trim removed 4 bases at V and 1 base at J, leaving 11 bases unmatched. Germline-derived CDR1 and CDR2 are SGHRS and YFSETQ. The chain's CDR3 is CASSPRDRAEGNTEAFF. Here the CDR3 DNA reads TGCGCCAGCAGCCCCAGGGACAGGGCAGAGGGGAACACTGAAGCTTTCTTT.

The V and J genes are TRBV19 and TRBJ2-2; D is possibly TRBD2 (7 bases). Germline values: CDR1 LNHDA, CDR2 SQIVND (reference sequence). There are 16 residues in the CDR3. The V gene lost 7 bases and the J gene lost 5 bases, with 20 bases spanning the gap. The CDR3 region is CASTSFGGLGTGELFF. The CDR3 DNA reads TGTGCCAGTACCTCCTTCGGGGGGCTAGGAACCGGGGAGCTGTTTTTT.

This clone was found once. This chain connects TRBV5-1 to TRBJ2-1; D might be TRBD2 (5 bases). The ends were cut back, 4 bases at V and 5 bases at J, with 13 bases in the middle. Germline CDR1 and CDR2: SGHRS and YFSETQ. This CDR3 has 14 amino acids. Here the CDR3 reads CASSPFTRNNEQFF. The CDR3 DNA follows: TGCGCCAGCAGCCCGTTCACTAGAAACAATGAGCAGTTCTTC.

The rearrangement uses TRBV29-1 and TRBJ2-5; D gene uncertain. CDR3 length equals 12 residues. From germline, CDR1 is SQVTM and CDR2 ANQGSEA. Trimming cost V 5 bases and J 5 bases, with 12 bases left between them. CDR3 protein: CSVTLRQETQYF. CDR3 DNA sequence: TGCAGCGTTACTCTCCGGCAGGAGACCCAGTACTTC.

The rearrangement uses TRBV28 and TRBJ2-5; D tentatively fits TRBD1 or TRBD2 (5 bases each). TRBJ2-7 matches the DNA end more closely, so the J call is doubtful. CDR1 MDHEN and CDR2 SYDVKM come from the germline V gene. This CDR3 is 14 amino acids long. The CDR3 protein is CASRPGTAIYEQYF. CDR3 nucleotides: TGTGCCAGCAGACCTGGGACCGCCATCTACGAGCAGTACTTC.

The chain links TRBV11-2 to TRBJ2-3, with TRBD1 matching 7 bases. V shed 1 base, J shed 4 bases, and the junction held 2 bases outside the gene matches. Germline V gene lookup returns CDR1 SGHAT and CDR2 FQNNGV. CDR3 size: 14 residues. The CDR3 protein is CASSLGQGADTQYF. As DNA, the CDR3 is TGTGCCAGCAGCTTAGGCCAGGGGGCAGATACGCAGTATTTT.

V is TRBV5-6 and J is TRBJ2-7, with unresolved D. The germline V and J ends were trimmed by 4 bases and 0 bases, with 8 bases remaining between them. The CDR3 is made up of 13 amino acids. Germline CDR1 SGHDT, CDR2 YYEEEE. The CDR3 DNA sequence: TGTGCCAGCAGCCCCGAGATCTCCTACGAGCAGTACTTC. Its protein is CASSPEISYEQYF.

Note on this clone: This same CDR3 is encoded by further DNA sequences in the sample. The rearrangement uses TRBV18 and TRBJ2-5; D not resolved. Trimming cost V 3 bases and J 5 bases, with 4 bases left between them. The V gene's germline CDR1 is KGHSH and CDR2 LQKENI. The CDR3 consists of 11 residues. The CDR3 is CASSPRETQYF. The CDR3 nucleotides read TGTGCCAGCTCACCGCGGGAGACCCAGTACTTC.

The rearrangement links TRBV5-4 to TRBJ2-7; 12 positions match TRBD1. Looked up from germline, CDR1 is SGHNT and CDR2 is YYREEE (reference sequence). This CDR3 has 15 amino acids. V was clipped by 2 bases and J by 4 bases; unmatched bases: 4. CDR3 coding DNA: TGTGCCAGCAGCTTAGGGGACAGGGGGCAATACGAGCAGTACTTC. Translated: CASSLGDRGQYEQYF.

Notes on this clone: Other nucleotide sequences from this sample produce the same CDR3. The chain joins TRBV6-6 to TRBJ1-5; possible D gene TRBD1, 6 bases. CDR3 length: 16 amino acids. V was pared by 5 bases and J by 7 bases, with 21 bases between. Germline loops: CDR1 MNHNY, CDR2 SVGAGI (reference sequence). CDR3 sequence reads: CASSPGQGNDWQPQHF. CDR3 in DNA: TGTGCCAGCAGTCCCGGGCAGGGGAACGATTGGCAGCCCCAGCATTTT.

The chain uses TRBV5-4 and TRBJ2-3; 11 nucleotides agree with TRBD2. The V gene end was trimmed by 1 base and the J gene end by 5 bases; junction bases not matched to a gene: 6. Germline V gives CDR1 SGHNT, CDR2 YYREEE (reference sequence). This CDR3 contains 16 residues. CDR3 protein: CASSLTSGGSGDTQYF. CDR3 DNA: TGTGCCAGCAGCTTGACTAGCGGGGGCAGTGGAGATACGCAGTATTTT.